The 9 T cell receptor beta chains presented below share a single source sample, sequenced in a study of glioma-infiltrating T cells after dendritic cell vaccination. The time point is: after dendritic cell vaccination, including at tumor progression/relapse. Data came from immunoSEQ multiplex PCR; TCRdb stores just in-frame clones and leaves some out. Here the sample spans roughly 100,000 clones, roughly 87% being singletons. The source material was blood, sampled after dendritic cell vaccination. These receptors came from a human donor with glioblastoma.

The chain is built from TRBV29-1 and TRBJ1-1; D remains ambiguous. The CDR3 contains 13 residues. Germline V gene sequence: CDR1 SQVTM, CDR2 ANQGSEA. The V end was cut by 4 bases, the J end by 1 base, with 10 bases between. This CDR3 reads CSVAGRGNTEAFF. CDR3 DNA: TGCAGCGTTGCGGGTCGGGGGAACACTGAAGCTTTCTTT.

The V and J genes are TRBV6-1 and TRBJ1-4, with TRBD1 matching 8 bases. The V and J ends lost 5 bases and 6 bases, in that order; junction bases with no gene match: 2. In germline, CDR1 is MNHNS, CDR2 SASEGT. The CDR3 sequence is 13 residues long. The CDR3 bases are TGTGCCAGCAGTTTGGACAGGGATGAAAAACTGTTTTTT. Its protein is CASSLDRDEKLFF.

In its sample, this clone was seen once. The chain recombines TRBV4-2 with TRBJ1-2; no clear D. V dropped 1 base and J dropped 4 bases, with 16 bases sitting between them. CDR3 length: 16 amino acids. From germline, CDR1 is LGHNA and CDR2 YNFKEQ. Here the CDR3 DNA reads TGTGCCAGCAGCCAAGGAGCAACACCGGAGGGCTATGGCTACACCTTC. It codes for CASSQGATPEGYGYTF.

This chain connects TRBV7-9 to TRBJ1-1, with 10 nucleotides matching TRBD1. V lost 1 base and J lost 11; bases outside the gene matches: 7. In germline, CDR1 is SEHNR, CDR2 FQNEAQ (reference sequence). This CDR3 has 14 amino acids. The CDR3: CASSLDGQGVTAFF. The CDR3 bases are TGTGCCAGCAGCTTAGATGGACAGGGGGTCACGGCTTTCTTT.

The J gene is TRBJ2-5, the V gene TRBV27, with 8 bases matching TRBD2. Losses at the gene ends were 6 bases for V and 9 bases for J; bases not matched to a gene: 12. This CDR3 has 14 residues. Germline CDR1 and CDR2: MNHEY and SMNVEV (reference sequence). Here the CDR3 DNA reads TGTGCCAGCAGCAACTTACGGGAGGGGAAGTCCCAGTACTTC. Encoded protein: CASSNLREGKSQYF.

This clone was detected a few times. This chain uses TRBV29-1 with TRBJ2-5; the D gene is possibly TRBD1 (6 bases). V was cut by 7 bases and J by 0 bases, with 9 bases left in between. Germline V gives CDR1 SQVTM, CDR2 ANQGSEA. CDR3 length: 12 amino acids. The CDR3 bases are TGCAGCGGACAGGAACACCAAGAGACCCAGTACTTC. Protein: CSGQEHQETQYF.

Notes on this clone: This same CDR3 is encoded by further DNA sequences in the sample. The genes are TRBV30 and TRBJ2-7; D unclear. The CDR3 totals 11 residues. With 0 bases removed from V and 5 bases from J, the gap between germline ends came to 5 bases. Germline CDR1 reads GTSNPN; CDR2 reads SVGIG (reference sequence). CDR3 amino acids: CAWSVQNEQYF. Written as DNA, the CDR3 is TGTGCCTGGAGTGTTCAGAACGAGCAGTACTTC.

V gene TRBV19 combines with J gene TRBJ2-3; 14 bases fit TRBD2. The CDR3 contains 18 residues. Germline CDR1 LNHDA, CDR2 SQIVND (reference sequence). Unmatched junction bases numbered 12, after V lost 4 bases and J lost 6 bases. CDR3 residues: CASSTGTSGGRSDDTQYF. Written as DNA, the CDR3 is TGTGCCAGTAGTACCGGGACTAGCGGGGGCCGGTCGGATGATACGCAGTATTTT.

This chain links TRBV5-1 with TRBJ2-1; D gene uncertain. This CDR3 contains 13 residues. V lost 4 bases and J 6 bases, leaving 11 bases between the germline ends. Germline values: CDR1 SGHRS, CDR2 YFSETQ. CDR3 nucleotides: TGCGCCAGCAGCACCCAGGCGTTCAATGAGCAGTTCTTC. Its translation: CASSTQAFNEQFF. Using reference TRBV5-1 and TRBJ2-1 for the parts outside the CDR3, the full variable domain is KAGVTQTPRYLIKTRGQQVTLSCSPISGHRSVSWYQQTPGQGLQFLFEYFSETQRNKGNFPGRFSGRQFSNSRSEMNVSTLELGDSALYLCASSTQAFNEQFFGPGTRLTVL.